This TCR beta chain was recovered during a study of PD-L1 blockade in urothelial cancer (dated by TCRdb to 2016 to 2017). About the investigation overall: Every patient began therapy at some point between 2013 and 2015 and was given atezolizumab 1,200 mg intravenously every 3 weeks. Patients had an ECOG performance status of 0 or 1 and had received between 0 and 3 prior chemotherapy regimens. Durable clinical benefit was defined as a progression-free survival longer than 6 months, and TCR features were additionally tested against progression-free survival and overall survival. In the same patients, whole exome sequencing and RNA sequencing of pretreatment tumors were performed in addition to TCR sequencing. Blood samples were analyzed at two time points: 3 weeks after treatment start (second dose) and 6 weeks after treatment start. Roughly 9 patients reached durable clinical benefit, while 20 patients did not. The study was an exploratory multi-omic analysis of somatic, immune and clinical correlates of response to PD-L1 blockade with atezolizumab in urothelial cancer. Pretreatment tumor samples, along with matched peripheral blood collected serially before and after atezolizumab treatment, underwent TCR sequencing. A median of about 140,000 T cells and tens of thousands of unique TCRs was obtained from blood samples, and a median clonality of approximately 0.08 was observed. Pretreatment blood TCR-seq was available for under 35 patients, at least one posttreatment blood collection was obtained for about 25 patients, and tumor TCR-seq was available for about 25 patients. About nine tenths of the roughly 30 patients were males with bladder-origin urothelial cancer, and about 65% of the 29 reported a prior smoking history. Paper-wide results and their limitations: Because the sample size was small (n ≈ 29) and many of the analyses were exploratory, the results are meant to be hypothesis-generating. Improved progression-free and overall survival was found to be associated with pretreatment peripheral blood TCR clonality below the median. Among patients with durable benefit, tumor-associated TCR clones showed greater expansion in peripheral blood 3 weeks after treatment started (n of about 21, p = 0.022).

CDR1 and CDR2 were assigned from the germline V gene as SGDLS and YYNGEE. V and J lose 0 bases and 6 bases, and a span of 15 bases separates them. Including cysteine and phenylalanine, the CDR3 has 15 amino acids. Of all the DNA, just the CDR3 is kept, 45 bases in frame from base 1. Each PCR received spiked-in synthetic TCR analog templates so that absolute template abundance could be estimated from read counts. The immunoSEQ assay was used to amplify TCRbeta CDR3 regions from genomic DNA with bias-controlled V and J gene primers. Sequencing of rearranged TCRbeta segments was done at approximately 20X coverage. In the original analysis: Sequencing errors were corrected by clustering, and CDR3s were annotated against IMGT so that V, D and J genes could be assigned. Only productive TCRbeta rearrangements were used in downstream analyses, excluding out-of-frame or stop-codon sequences. Clonality was calculated as one minus the Shannon entropy normalized by the log of the number of unique productive sequences. Clones differing between time points or between blood and tumor were identified by Fisher's exact test with Benjamini-Hochberg correction at adjusted p below 0.01. This immuneACCESS table, as held by TCRdb, lists in-frame sequences with V and J called but not all clones. Of the missing ones, under half trace to an unresolved V gene in checked studies; the others have no known cause. V and J calls and clone size are given by that table; D and trimming were obtained from the DNA. The sample data list around 66,000 clones, and roughly 77% of these were observed just once. The ten biggest clones cover 1.5% to 2% of the sample.

Concerning this clone itself: No antigen is known for it. Within one base of it there is no much larger clone, and no base qualities were kept.

Interpreted using the paper, the time point label stands for: pretreatment peripheral blood. A total of 25 to 30 patients with locally advanced or metastatic urothelial carcinoma, treated at Memorial Sloan Kettering on a trial protocol, made up the cohort. Peripheral blood mononuclear cells were collected from each patient pretreatment and during treatment, giving between 1 and 8 total time points per patient. The Qiagen DNeasy Blood extraction kit was used to purify genomic DNA from total PBMCs and tumor samples. Collected pretreatment and during treatment, PBMCs were isolated and stored as previously described.

The specimen comprised PBMCs, sampled around atezolizumab (anti-PD-L1) treatment. This receptor was identified in a man aged 65 to 79 with urothelial cancer. The sequence is built from TRBV9 and TRBJ2-5; a tentative D match to TRBD1 spans 5 bases. The CDR3 reads CASSVEGQGKKTQYF. The sequenced DNA is TGTGCCAGCAGCGTAGAAGGGCAGGGCAAGAAGACCCAGTACTTC.